This TCR beta chain was recorded in a study of neurological immune-mediated disorders. Libraries from sorted cells used roughly 960,000 T cells (CD4+ or CD8+). The V gene's germline CDR1 is MDHEN and CDR2 SYDVKM. This CDR3 has 14 residues. V shed 5 bases and J shed 2 bases, with 11 bases lying between them. Using its own MiXCR run on the 5' RACE reads, TCRdb lists one record per CDR3 protein. This table has just under 20,000 distinct CDR3 sequences, 7.5% appearing once. The study's findings and limits: HTLV-1-associated myelopathy displayed the greatest TCR clonal expansion, and multiple sclerosis exhibited the smallest, lower than that of healthy controls.

This clonotype has ten or more counts. Its antigen is not identified. The rearrangement joins TRBV28 to TRBJ2-3; D is perhaps TRBD1 or TRBD2 (5 bases each). What was sequenced was CD8+ T cells from blood. This clonotype was obtained from a woman aged 30 to 39 with HTLV-1-associated myelopathy (HAM/TSP). The CDR3 reads CASSMRGDTDTQYF. CDR3 in DNA: TGTGCCAGCAGTATGAGAGGGGACACAGATACGCAGTATTTT.